These 24 T cell receptor beta chains were sequenced from one sample in a study of response to subunit inactivated influenza vaccine. TCRdb reanalysed the RT-PCR reads using MiXCR and keeps one entry per CDR3 protein. The sample holds around 520,000 distinct CDR3 sequences, over 9.5% seen once. Material: PBMCs from blood, obtained on the day of vaccination. The receptors stem from a man in his fifties who received an inactivated influenza vaccine.

This clonotype was recorded at least ten times. The chain combines TRBV21-1 with TRBJ2-2; TRBD1 reflects the table's D call only, with no check against the DNA. TRBV21-1 is recorded as a pseudogene. The CDR3 length is 17 residues. Written as DNA, the CDR3 is TGTGCCAGCAGCATAGTAGCCCAGAGGGGTGACACCGGGGAGCTGTTTTTT. It specifies CASSIVAQRGDTGELFF.

This clonotype was counted between two and nine times. This sequence joins TRBV10-3 and TRBJ2-5; 7 bases match TRBD1. This CDR3 has 13 amino acids. The V gene end was trimmed by 3 bases and the J gene end by 4 bases; junction bases not matched to a gene: 2. Germline values: CDR1 ENHRY, CDR2 SYGVKD. The CDR3 spells CAISEYRGETQYF. The CDR3 nucleotides read TGTGCCATCAGTGAATACAGGGGAGAGACCCAGTACTTC.

This clonotype has a count of ten or more. This chain uses TRBV29-1 with TRBJ2-3; D might be TRBD1 (5 bases). Germline V CDR1 and CDR2: SQVTM, ANQGSEA. The CDR3 covers 14 residues. The germline V and J ends were trimmed by 3 bases and 1 base, with 11 bases remaining between them. CDR3 loop: CSVDSQGGTDTQYF. The DNA of the CDR3 is TGCAGCGTTGATAGTCAGGGCGGCACAGATACGCAGTATTTT.

This clonotype has just a few counts. Here the CDR3 reads CASGVMSTGSGEQFF. CDR3 bases: TGTGCCAGCGGCGTAATGAGTACTGGTTCAGGTGAGCAGTTCTTC. The gene calls are TRBV11-2 and TRBJ2-1; D uncertain. The CDR3 totals 15 residues. Germline CDR1 SGHAT, CDR2 FQNNGV. V was trimmed by 8 bases and J by 9 bases, leaving 23 bases between them.

This rearrangement joins TRBV6-5 to TRBJ2-3; 12 bases line up with TRBD1. The V and J ends lost 1 base and 6 bases, in that order; junction bases with no gene match: 2. CDR3 length: 15 residues. In germline, CDR1 is MNHEY, CDR2 SVGAGI. The CDR3 is CASSYLGQGADTQYF. The CDR3 region has the DNA TGTGCCAGCAGTTACTTGGGACAGGGGGCTGATACGCAGTATTTT.

V and J are TRBV7-3 and TRBJ2-1; possibly TRBD2 for D (6 bases). The germline gives CDR1 SGHTA, CDR2 FQGTGA. The CDR3 totals 17 residues. V dropped 0 bases and J dropped 8 bases, with 20 bases sitting between them. The CDR3 region has the DNA TGTGCCAGCAGCTTAACTTTGCCCCGGGCGGGGTATCATGAGCAGTTCTTC. This encodes CASSLTLPRAGYHEQFF.

This clonotype was seen many times. The chain has TRBV7-6 and TRBJ2-3; D possibly uses TRBD1 or TRBD2 (5 bases each). The CDR3 loop spans 18 amino acids. Germline V gene data show CDR1 as SGHVS and CDR2 as FNYEAQ. With 7 bases removed from V and 0 bases from J, the gap between germline ends came to 23 bases. CDR3 sequence (DNA): TGTGCCAGCACCAAAGAACCGGGACCTCAGACTAGCACAGATACGCAGTATTTT. Translated: CASTKEPGPQTSTDTQYF.

On this clonotype: The junction does not match germline at one end; this may be a read error. The rearrangement links TRBV7-7 to TRBJ2-1, with D possibly TRBD2 on 7 matching bases. Germline lookup yields CDR1 SSHAT and CDR2 FNYEAQ (reference sequence). This CDR3 is 16 amino acids long. The chain's CDR3 is CASSSTGGPGVNEQFF. CDR3 coding DNA: TGTGCTAGCAGCTCCACCGGGGGGCCGGGGGTTAATGAGCAGTTCTTC.

The chain combines TRBV7-6 with TRBJ2-5, with 9 nucleotides matching TRBD2. The CDR3 contains 17 residues. Per the germline V gene, CDR1 is SGHVS and CDR2 is FNYEAQ. V lost 1 base, J lost 5 bases, and 11 bases stayed unmatched. In nucleotides, the CDR3 is TGTGCCAGCAGCTTAGGATCGCCTAGCGGGGAATCGGAGACCCAGTACTTC. This gives the protein CASSLGSPSGESETQYF.

This clonotype was counted only a few times. V and J are TRBV27 and TRBJ2-5; D possibly corresponds to TRBD2 (8 bases). CDR3 length: 17 amino acids. V gave up 1 base and J gave up 6 bases, with 21 bases separating them. Germline loops: CDR1 MNHEY, CDR2 SMNVEV (reference sequence). The CDR3, as DNA: TGTGCCAGCAGTTTATTCGGGGGGGGACAGATAATTCAGACCCAGTACTTC. Encoded protein: CASSLFGGGQIIQTQYF.

In this sample, this clonotype turned up many times. The chain links TRBV7-2 to TRBJ1-1, with 7 bases that match TRBD1. The J segment lost 0 bases and the V segment lost 8 bases, leaving 3 bases of the junction unmatched. Germline V CDR1 and CDR2: SGHTA, FQGNSA. CDR3 size: 13 residues. CDR3 amino acids: CASGGQLNTEAFF. The CDR3 DNA is TGTGCCAGCGGGGGACAGTTGAACACTGAAGCTTTCTTT.

The chain links TRBV28 to TRBJ2-7; D may be TRBD2 (6 bases). Per germline, CDR1 MDHEN and CDR2 SYDVKM. The V and J ends lost 8 bases and 11 bases respectively, with 19 bases between them. The CDR3 is made up of 12 amino acids. In DNA form, the CDR3 reads TGTGCCAGCGGTACCGCGGGGTGGGAGAAGTACTTC. Encoded protein: CASGTAGWEKYF. The full variable domain, with the rest looked up from reference TRBV28 and TRBJ2-7, is DVKVTQSSRYLVKRTGEKVFLECVQDMDHENMFWYRQDPGLGLRLIYFSYDVKMKEKGDIPEGYSVSREKKERFSLILESASTNQTSMYLCASGTAGWEKYFGPGTRLTVT.

Only one count was recorded for this clonotype. The V and J genes are TRBV3-1 and TRBJ2-7; D remains unclear. Per the germline V gene, CDR1 is LGHDT and CDR2 is YNNKEL (reference sequence). The CDR3 extends over 15 amino acids. V was trimmed by 1 base and J by 2 bases, leaving 12 bases between them. The CDR3 loop reads CASSQGVTRTYEQYF. DNA of the CDR3: TGTGCCAGCAGCCAAGGAGTCACTCGCACCTACGAGCAGTACTTC.

This clonotype has only a few counts. V usage is TRBV5-1 and J usage is TRBJ1-6; D uncertain. CDR3 length equals 16 residues. Germline V CDR1 and CDR2: SGHRS, YFSETQ. The V end was cut by 4 bases, the J end by 9 bases, with 20 bases between. This CDR3 reads CASSTEGWGNSSPLHF. In DNA, the CDR3 is TGCGCCAGCAGCACCGAGGGTTGGGGTAACTCTTCACCCCTCCACTTT. The whole variable domain, remainder taken from reference TRBV5-1 and TRBJ1-6, is KAGVTQTPRYLIKTRGQQVTLSCSPISGHRSVSWYQQTPGQGLQFLFEYFSETQRNKGNFPGRFSGRQFSNSRSEMNVSTLELGDSALYLCASSTEGWGNSSPLHFGNGTRLTVT.

The V call is TRBV10-3, the J call TRBJ1-2; possible D gene TRBD1, 5 bases. CDR3 length: 14 residues. Germline-derived CDR1 and CDR2 are ENHRY and SYGVKD. With 4 bases removed from V and 3 bases from J, the gap between germline ends came to 12 bases. CDR3 loop: CAISGDGSDYGYTF. CDR3 sequence (DNA): TGTGCCATCAGTGGGGACGGGTCTGACTATGGCTACACCTTC.

V is TRBV20-1 and J is TRBJ2-5; 9 bases fit TRBD2. The germline V gene has CDR1 DFQATT and CDR2 SNEGSKA (reference sequence). CDR3 size: 13 residues. The ends lost 3 bases at V and 5 bases at J; junction bases unmatched: 4. Here the CDR3 DNA reads TGCAGTGCTAGTGCGGGAGGGGGGGAGACCCAGTACTTC. It codes for CSASAGGGETQYF.

This clonotype was detected only a few times. V gene TRBV20-1 combines with J gene TRBJ2-5; 7 nucleotides agree with TRBD1. The V gene's germline CDR1 is DFQATT and CDR2 SNEGSKA (reference sequence). The CDR3 is 14 residues long. The CDR3 DNA follows: TGCAGCGCCAGAAGGGGGCGAGGGCTGGAGACCCAGTACTTC. Translation gives CSARRGRGLETQYF.

This clonotype was detected once. This chain joins TRBV6-2 or TRBV6-3 and TRBJ2-2; D remains ambiguous. Between the trimmed V and J ends, which lost 7 bases and 5 bases, there was a span of 8 bases. From germline, CDR1 is MNHEY and CDR2 SVGEGT. The CDR3 contains 12 residues. The CDR3 nucleotides read TGTGCCAGCACCACCTCTACCGGGGAGCTGTTTTTT. Protein product: CASTTSTGELFF.

This clonotype was seen a handful of times. The rearrangement links TRBV12-3 or TRBV12-4 to TRBJ1-3; 10 bases map to TRBD1. The CDR3 is 16 amino acids. V was clipped by 5 bases and J by 4 bases; unmatched bases: 8. DNA for the CDR3: TGTGCCAGCAGTCCCCCGACAGGGGGCTCCGGAAACACCATATATTTT. It codes for CASSPPTGGSGNTIYF.

The table lists this clonotype with a few counts. V usage is TRBV29-1 and J usage is TRBJ1-2, with D perhaps TRBD1 (5 bases). CDR3 length: 12 residues. CDR1 and CDR2 (germline): SQVTM, ANQGSEA. V lost 3 bases and J lost 3, with 8 bases in between. CDR3 nucleotides: TGCAGCGTTGACCGCAGGGACTATGGCTACACCTTC. It codes for CSVDRRDYGYTF.

This clonotype was found a few times. The chain joins TRBV12-3 or TRBV12-4 to TRBJ1-5; tentatively, D is TRBD1 (6 bases). This CDR3 region has 15 residues. Trimming removed 6 bases from V and 1 base from J, with 13 bases in between. The CDR3, as DNA: TGTGCCAGCAGGGGCGAAGGACAGAGCAATCAGCCCCAGCATTTT. It yields the protein CASRGEGQSNQPQHF.

The table lists this clonotype with a few counts. V and J are TRBV28 and TRBJ2-1; a weak D match, TRBD1 (7 bases). The CDR3 extends over 18 amino acids. The V end lost 5 bases, the J end lost 4 bases, and 24 bases lay between the germline ends. Germline lookup yields CDR1 MDHEN and CDR2 SYDVKM. The CDR3 DNA reads as TGTGCCAGCAGTCCCAACAGGGGAGGTAGAGGGGCATACAATGAGCAGTTCTTC. Protein: CASSPNRGGRGAYNEQFF.

The chain employs TRBV4-3 and TRBJ2-5; 8 bases match TRBD1. Germline V CDR1 and CDR2: LGHNA, YSLEER. With 0 bases clipped from V and 5 bases from J, the junction kept 14 bases outside the gene matches. CDR3 size: 18 residues. The CDR3 nucleotides are TGCGCCAGCAGCCAAGATCCTAGAGGTCGACAGGGGACCGAGACCCAGTACTTC. Encoded protein: CASSQDPRGRQGTETQYF.

This clonotype has only a few counts. The J gene is TRBJ1-4, the V gene TRBV5-6, with TRBD1 matching 12 bases. This CDR3 spans 17 amino acids. V shed 4 bases and J 3 bases; nucleotides not matched to a gene: 7. CDR1 is SGHDT, CDR2 YYEEEE, per germline. The CDR3: CASSGRDRGPANEKLFF. The CDR3 DNA reads as TGTGCCAGCAGCGGCCGGGACAGGGGGCCGGCTAATGAAAAACTGTTTTTT. The full variable domain, its missing parts supplied by reference TRBV5-6 and TRBJ1-4, is DAGVTQSPTHLIKTRGQQVTLRCSPKSGHDTVSWYQQALGQGPQFIFQYYEEEERQRGNFPDRFSGHQFPNYSSELNVNALLLGDSALYLCASSGRDRGPANEKLFFGSGTQLSVL.